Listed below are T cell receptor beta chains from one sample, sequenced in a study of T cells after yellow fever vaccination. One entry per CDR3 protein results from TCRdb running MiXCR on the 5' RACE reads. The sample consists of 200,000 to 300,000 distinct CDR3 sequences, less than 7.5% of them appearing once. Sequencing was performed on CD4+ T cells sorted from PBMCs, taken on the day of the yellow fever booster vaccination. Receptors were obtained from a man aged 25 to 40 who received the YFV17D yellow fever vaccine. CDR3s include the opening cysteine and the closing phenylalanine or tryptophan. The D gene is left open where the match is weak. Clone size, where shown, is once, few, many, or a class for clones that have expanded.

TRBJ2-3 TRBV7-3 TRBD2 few CASSLTKTSGRHSTDTQYF TGTGCCAGCAGCTTAACTAAAACTAGCGGGAGACATAGCACAGATACGCAGTATTTT
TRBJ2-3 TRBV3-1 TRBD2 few CASSQDPTRSGRHTDTQYF TGTGCCAGCAGCCAAGACCCTACCCGTAGCGGGAGACACACAGATACGCAGTATTTT
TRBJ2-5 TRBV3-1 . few CASSLGLPRGQDQETQYF TGTGCCAGCAGCCTGGGACTCCCGAGGGGGCAGGACCAAGAGACCCAGTACTTC
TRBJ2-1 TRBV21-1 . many CASSKESREGRNNEQFF TGTGCCAGCAGCAAAGAGAGCCGGGAGGGCCGCAACAATGAGCAGTTCTTC
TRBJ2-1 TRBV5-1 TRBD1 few CASSLPGQGALNEQFF TGCGCCAGCAGCTTACCGGGACAGGGGGCACTTAATGAGCAGTTCTTC
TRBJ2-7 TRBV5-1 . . CASSLVTGGTGRTYEQYF TGCGCCAGCAGCTTGGTTACAGGAGGCACGGGGAGGACCTACGAGCAGTACTTC
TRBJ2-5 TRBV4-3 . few CASSQGPGGLETQYF TGCGCCAGCAGCCAAGGCCCCGGGGGTCTGGAGACCCAGTACTTC
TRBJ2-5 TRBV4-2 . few CASSQDAREETQYF TGTGCCAGCAGCCAAGATGCCAGGGAGGAGACCCAGTACTTC
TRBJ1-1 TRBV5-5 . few CASSLAGQQHTEAFF TGTGCCAGCAGCTTGGCGGGCCAACAGCACACTGAAGCTTTCTTT
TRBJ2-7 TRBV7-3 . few CASSLDRAAEQYF TGTGCCAGCAGCTTGGATCGGGCGGCCGAGCAGTACTTC
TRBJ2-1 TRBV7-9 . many CASSLGSEGLEQFF TGTGCCAGCAGCTTAGGATCGGAGGGCTTGGAGCAGTTCTTC
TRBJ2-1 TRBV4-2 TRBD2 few CASSQVGGSYNEQFF TGTGCCAGCAGCCAAGTCGGCGGGAGCTACAATGAGCAGTTCTTC
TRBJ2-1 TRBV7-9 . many CASSLLTTLQFF TGTGCCAGCAGCTTACTCACAACCCTTCAGTTCTTC
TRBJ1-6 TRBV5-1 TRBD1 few CASSLGASGGHNSPLHF TGCGCCAGCAGTTTGGGGGCGTCAGGGGGGCACAATTCACCCCTCCACTTT
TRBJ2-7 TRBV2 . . CASSSPGGGSSYEQYF TGTGCCAGCAGTTCACCGGGCGGTGGGAGCTCCTACGAGCAGTACTTC
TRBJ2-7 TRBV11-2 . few CASRFDLRGPYEQYF TGTGCCAGCAGATTTGACTTGAGGGGCCCCTACGAGCAGTACTTC
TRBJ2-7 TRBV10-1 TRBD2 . CASSPMTSGTGEQYF TGCGCCAGCTCCCCAATGACTAGCGGGACGGGCGAGCAGTACTTC
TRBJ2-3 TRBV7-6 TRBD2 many CASSLAPRLAGSTDTQYF TGTGCCAGCAGCTTAGCTCCCCGACTAGCGGGGAGCACAGATACGCAGTATTTT
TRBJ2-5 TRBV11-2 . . CASSPRETGYQETQYF TGTGCCAGCAGCCCTCGGGAAACCGGGTACCAAGAGACCCAGTACTTC
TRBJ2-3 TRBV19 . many CASTRGSTDTQYF TGTGCCAGTACCCGCGGGAGCACAGATACGCAGTATTTT
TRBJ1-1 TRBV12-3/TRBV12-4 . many CASSLVWGTEAFF TGTGCCAGCAGTTTAGTCTGGGGCACTGAAGCTTTCTTT
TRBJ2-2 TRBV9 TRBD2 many CASSAASGRTSAGELFF TGTGCCAGCAGCGCGGCGAGCGGGAGAACGTCCGCCGGGGAGCTGTTTTTT
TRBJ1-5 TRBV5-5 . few CASSLVWAGDQPQHF TGTGCCAGCAGCTTGGTGTGGGCGGGGGATCAGCCCCAGCATTTT
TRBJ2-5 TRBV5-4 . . CASSDAEQGRGETQYF TGTGCCAGCAGCGATGCGGAGCAGGGAAGAGGGGAGACCCAGTACTTC
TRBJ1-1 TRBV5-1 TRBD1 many CASSSGDRVNTEAFF TGCGCCAGCAGCTCGGGGGACAGAGTGAACACTGAAGCTTTCTTT
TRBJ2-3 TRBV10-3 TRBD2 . CAILWTSGSTTQYF TGTGCCATCCTGTGGACTAGCGGGAGTACAACGCAGTATTTT
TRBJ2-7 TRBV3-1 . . CASSQEESEQYF TGTGCCAGCAGCCAAGAAGAGTCTGAGCAGTACTTC
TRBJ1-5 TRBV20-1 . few CSARELSVNQPQHF TGCAGTGCTAGAGAGCTTTCGGTAAATCAGCCCCAGCATTTT
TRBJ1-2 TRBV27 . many CASSPLDSFNYGYTF TGTGCCAGCAGTCCACTGGACAGCTTTAACTATGGCTACACCTTC
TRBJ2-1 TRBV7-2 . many CASSLVGGSSYNEQFF TGTGCCAGCAGCTTAGTGGGCGGGTCCTCCTACAATGAGCAGTTCTTC
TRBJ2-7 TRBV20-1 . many CSAPGPGNSYEQYF TGCAGTGCCCCTGGCCCCGGGAACTCCTACGAGCAGTACTTC
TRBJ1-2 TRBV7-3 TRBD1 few CASSQDREGGYTF TGTGCCAGCAGCCAGGACAGGGAGGGCGGCTACACCTTC
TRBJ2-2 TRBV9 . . CASSVAPIPSGVATGELFF TGTGCCAGCAGCGTAGCACCCATTCCCTCGGGAGTGGCAACCGGGGAGCTGTTTTTT
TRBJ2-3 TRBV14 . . CASSQGLEDTQYF TGTGCCAGCAGCCAAGGGTTGGAAGATACGCAGTATTTT
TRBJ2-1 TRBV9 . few CASSVGNGGREQFF TGTGCCAGCAGCGTAGGTAACGGGGGGCGGGAGCAGTTCTTC
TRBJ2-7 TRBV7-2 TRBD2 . CASSLAGGLAHEQYF TGTGCCAGCAGCTTAGCGGGGGGGTTAGCCCACGAGCAGTACTTC
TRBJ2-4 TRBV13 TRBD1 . CASSSTIQGADIQYF TGTGCCAGCAGCTCCACCATACAGGGGGCGGACATTCAGTACTTC
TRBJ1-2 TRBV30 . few CAWSVISGYGYTF TGTGCCTGGAGTGTGATTTCGGGCTATGGCTACACCTTC
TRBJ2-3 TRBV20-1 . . CSARLTETTDTQYF TGCAGTGCTAGGTTGACAGAGACCACAGATACGCAGTATTTT
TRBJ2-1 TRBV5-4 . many CASSLGLARDNEQFF TGTGCCAGCAGCTTGGGCCTAGCGAGAGACAATGAGCAGTTCTTC
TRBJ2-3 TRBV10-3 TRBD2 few CAIALAVDTQYF TGTGCCATTGCGCTAGCGGTGGATACGCAGTATTTT
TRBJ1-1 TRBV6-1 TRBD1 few CASRGQAHTEAFF TGTGCCAGCAGGGGACAGGCGCACACTGAAGCTTTCTTT
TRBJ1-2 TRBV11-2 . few CASSLVSRDGYTF TGTGCCAGCAGCTTAGTGTCTCGGGATGGCTACACCTTC